This is a list of T cell receptor beta chains from one sample in a study of monozygotic twins with inflammatory bowel disease. TCRdb reworked the 5' RACE reads into one entry per CDR3 protein, no DNA. This sample's table reports some 400,000 distinct CDR3 sequences. Input material: blood. These receptors all stem from a human donor with ulcerative colitis or Crohn's disease, or a healthy co-twin of an affected twin (not recorded which). Both conserved end residues are part of each CDR3.

cdr3_aa: CASSSSRLNPAYEQYF
j_call: TRBJ2-7
v_call: TRBV6-2/TRBV6-3

cdr3_aa: CASSLYGGWASYNEQFF
j_call: TRBJ2-1
v_call: TRBV27

cdr3_aa: CASSWTAKETQYF
j_call: TRBJ2-5
v_call: TRBV5-6

cdr3_aa: CASSSLGKLFF
j_call: TRBJ1-4
v_call: TRBV7-2

cdr3_aa: CSARLGAVYNEQFF
j_call: TRBJ2-1
v_call: TRBV20-1

cdr3_aa: CASSKGQEYPTKQYF
j_call: TRBJ2-7
v_call: TRBV18

cdr3_aa: CASSLGKGNSPLHF
j_call: TRBJ1-6
v_call: TRBV12-3/TRBV12-4

cdr3_aa: CASSTNRDYGYTF
j_call: TRBJ1-2
v_call: TRBV19

cdr3_aa: CASSLTGTGTYTEAFF
j_call: TRBJ1-1
v_call: TRBV7-3

cdr3_aa: CASSIGAGTDTQYF
j_call: TRBJ2-3
v_call: TRBV19

cdr3_aa: CASNDLAKNIQYF
j_call: TRBJ2-4
v_call: TRBV6-6

cdr3_aa: CASSPVGGTDTQYF
j_call: TRBJ2-3
v_call: TRBV6-1

cdr3_aa: CASSLDPDGYTEAFF
j_call: TRBJ1-1
v_call: TRBV7-2

cdr3_aa: CATSDFRVDEQFF
j_call: TRBJ2-1
v_call: TRBV24-1

cdr3_aa: CASIGLAGDYEQFF
j_call: TRBJ2-1
v_call: TRBV28

cdr3_aa: CATSLGGQMSGNTIYF
j_call: TRBJ1-3
v_call: TRBV15